Below, one T cell receptor beta chain is given with its context. Its cognate antigen is unknown. This sample is drawn from a study of cytomegalovirus exposure and HLA in healthy donors. About the research overall: The early release's HLA-typed donors yielded 65 million to 85 million unique TCRs. Findings and caveats of the study: Because they were indistinguishable, some V segments, including TRBV6-2 and TRBV6-3, were excluded. What a later analysis showed was that several of the most significant clusters appeared linked to common viral pathogens. Immune exposure information available was restricted to CMV serostatus.

Trimming shortened V by 1 base and J by 4 bases, and 14 bases separated the two germline ends. The germline V gene has CDR1 MGHRA and CDR2 YSYEKL. The CDR3 consists of 16 residues. Researchers ran the PCR with 60 Vbeta and 13 Jbeta primers. Assay used: immunoSEQ multiplex PCR; TCRdb lists only in-frame clones, some missing. The sample carries 97,000 or so clones, 60% to 80% recorded once. This chain joins TRBV4-1 and TRBJ2-1, with D possibly being TRBD2 (6 bases). The source material was PBMCs. This TCR was recovered from a male donor in good health and CMV-seropositive. CDR3 sequence reads: CASSQVGARGYNEQFF. The CDR3 bases are TGCGCCAGCAGCCAAGTTGGAGCGCGGGGTTACAATGAGCAGTTCTTC.